This TCR beta chain was sequenced for a study of blood T cell repertoires in COVID-19. Background on the study: Spain, Italy and the United States supplied samples that represented acute and convalescent COVID-19. T cells, B-cell-depleted T cells, or PBMCs supplied cDNA or gDNA.

CDR1 and CDR2 from the germline V gene are SGHRS and YFSETQ. V shed 0 bases, J shed 2 bases, and the junction held 0 bases outside the gene matches. This CDR3 contains 15 residues. Under the authors' procedure: Nucleated cell number was recorded as an estimate derived from reference gene primer amplification. Some clones are missing from TCRdb's copy, which holds only in-frame ones; the method was immunoSEQ multiplex PCR. V and J calls and clone size come straight from that table; D and trimming were deduced from the DNA. In the table there are 200,000 to 250,000 clones, 84% of which are singletons. The clonotype was recovered from a woman aged 45-59 years with active or convalescent COVID-19. This chain uses TRBV5-1 with TRBJ2-1; TRBD2 matches at 9 bases. Sequenced: peripheral blood. CDR3: CASSLGLAAYNEQFF. Written as DNA, the CDR3 is TGCGCCAGCAGCTTGGGACTAGCGGCCTACAATGAGCAGTTCTTC.